The 6 T cell receptor beta chains below all came from one sample that was sequenced in a study of blood T cell repertoires in COVID-19. Assay used: immunoSEQ multiplex PCR; TCRdb lists only in-frame clones, some missing. The data show some 130,000 clones, roughly 90% seen once. Material for sequencing was peripheral blood. The receptor source for this set is a man in his forties or fifties with active COVID-19.

J is TRBJ2-3 and V is TRBV15; tentatively, D is TRBD2 (5 bases). The germline V and J ends were trimmed by 0 bases and 5 bases, with 15 bases remaining between them. Germline CDR1 is LNHNV and CDR2 is YYDKDF (reference sequence). The CDR3 spans 16 residues. The CDR3 sequence: CATSRDRAGTKDTQYF. The CDR3 DNA sequence: TGTGCCACCAGCAGAGATAGGGCGGGTACAAAAGATACGCAGTATTTT.

The V gene is TRBV6-5, the J gene TRBJ1-1; no reliable D call. V was shortened by 4 bases and J by 1 base, with 10 bases between the two germline ends. CDR1 and CDR2 (germline): MNHEY, SVGAGI. The CDR3 covers 14 residues. The CDR3 loop reads CASSFLQRNTEAFF. Here the CDR3 DNA reads TGTGCCAGCAGTTTCTTACAGAGGAACACTGAAGCTTTCTTT.

This chain joins TRBV24-1 and TRBJ2-3, with a tentative D call TRBD1 (5 bases). Germline loops: CDR1 KGHDR, CDR2 SFDVKD. The CDR3 consists of 16 residues. Trimming stripped 0 bases from V and 1 base from J, with 10 bases between. The CDR3 spells CATSDLGRDGTDTQYF. The CDR3 nucleotides are TGTGCCACCAGTGATTTGGGCAGGGATGGCACAGATACGCAGTATTTT.

This chain uses TRBV19 with TRBJ1-5, with D unclear. Trimming took off 5 bases at V and 3 bases at J, with 8 bases between the two ends. The CDR3 contains 13 residues. CDR1 is LNHDA, CDR2 SQIVND, per germline (reference sequence). The CDR3 reads CASSRGSNQPQHF. CDR3 DNA: TGTGCCAGTAGTCGGGGTTCCAATCAGCCCCAGCATTTT.

The rearrangement links TRBV13 to TRBJ1-6; TRBD1 might be the D (5 bases). Germline CDR1 PRHDT, CDR2 FYEKMQ (reference sequence). The CDR3 has 14 amino acids. Trimming shortened V by 2 bases and J by 6 bases, and 8 bases separated the two germline ends. CDR3 nucleotides: TGTGCCAGCAGCTTACAGGGCGGTAATTCACCCCTCCACTTT. It codes for CASSLQGGNSPLHF.

The V call is TRBV28, the J call TRBJ2-7, with 9 positions matching TRBD1. The CDR3 spans 15 residues. Germline V gives CDR1 MDHEN, CDR2 SYDVKM. V lost 5 bases, J lost 2 bases, and 7 bases stayed unmatched. In DNA form, the CDR3 reads TGTGCCAGCAGTGCATCCGGGACAGGGACCTACGAGCAGTACGTC. Amino acids: CASSASGTGTYEQYV.